Below are 12 T cell receptor beta chains sequenced from a single sample in a study of Ad26.COV2.S vaccination and SARS-CoV-2 variants. The method was immunoSEQ multiplex PCR; TCRdb's version includes in-frame clones alone and lacks a portion of them. Altogether 45,000 or so clones are present, about 80% being singletons, with the ten largest covering less than 50%. The material sequenced was peripheral blood, taken after recovery from COVID-19. The receptors here all came from a human donor who had recovered from COVID-19.

The chain combines TRBV27 with TRBJ2-5, with 15 bases aligning to TRBD2. The germline V gene has CDR1 MNHEY and CDR2 SMNVEV (reference sequence). The CDR3 has 16 residues. Germline trimming cut 6 bases from V and 4 bases from J; bases unmatched to any gene: 6. The CDR3 region is CASSPRTSGRGETQYF. CDR3 nucleotide sequence: TGTGCCAGCAGCCCCCGGACTAGCGGGAGGGGAGAGACCCAGTACTTC.

This clone came up a few times. This CDR3 is CASMTGHQPQHF. CDR3 DNA: TGTGCCAGTATGACAGGGCATCAGCCCCAGCATTTT. The chain is built from TRBV6-5 and TRBJ1-5; 7 nucleotides line up with TRBD1. CDR3 length: 12 amino acids. The trim removed 9 bases at V and 5 bases at J, leaving 4 bases unmatched. The germline V gene encodes CDR1 MNHEY and CDR2 SVGAGI.

The gene calls are TRBV11-2 and TRBJ2-7, with 8 nucleotides matching TRBD2. The germline gives CDR1 SGHAT, CDR2 FQNNGV. J was trimmed by 5 bases and V by 1 base; bases with no gene match: 10. The CDR3 consists of 16 residues. The CDR3 region is CASSLGPGLERHEQYF. CDR3 nucleotides: TGTGCCAGCAGCTTAGGTCCGGGACTAGAAAGACACGAGCAGTACTTC. Full variable domain (rest looked up from reference TRBV11-2 and TRBJ2-7): EAGVAQSPRYKIIEKRQSVAFWCNPISGHATLYWYQQILGQGPKLLIQFQNNGVVDDSQLPKDRFSAERLKGVDSTLKIQPAKLEDSAVYLCASSLGPGLERHEQYFGPGTRLTVT.

This chain uses TRBV19 with TRBJ2-1; D is possibly TRBD1 (5 bases). The length of the CDR3 is 13 residues. Trimming removed 1 base from V and 8 bases from J, with 9 bases in between. Germline V gene lookup returns CDR1 LNHDA and CDR2 SQIVND (reference sequence). CDR3 protein: CASSIARVDEQFF. CDR3 coding DNA: TGTGCCAGTAGTATAGCCAGGGTGGATGAGCAGTTCTTC.

This chain uses TRBV6-5 with TRBJ1-1; no reliable D call. V lost 2 bases, J lost 6 bases, and 7 bases lay in between. Germline V gene sequence: CDR1 MNHEY, CDR2 SVGAGI. The CDR3 is 12 amino acids. CDR3 nucleotides: TGTGCCAGCAGTTACGGGCCAGCTGAAGCTTTCTTT. Translation gives CASSYGPAEAFF.

The chain carries TRBV5-1 and TRBJ2-3; TRBD1 matches at 9 bases. The V and J ends lost 4 bases and 10 bases, in that order; junction bases with no gene match: 4. This CDR3 spans 12 amino acids. The germline V gene encodes CDR1 SGHRS and CDR2 YFSETQ. The CDR3 sequence: CASSTQGAAQYF. The CDR3 DNA follows: TGCGCCAGCAGCACACAGGGGGCCGCGCAGTATTTT.

The chain combines TRBV27 with TRBJ2-1, with D perhaps matching TRBD1 (5 bases). This CDR3 has 16 amino acids. CDR1 is MNHEY and CDR2 is SMNVEV in the germline V gene (reference sequence). V was pared by 7 bases and J by 3 bases, with 19 bases between. The CDR3 nucleotides are TGTGCCAGCACCCCAGACAGCAGCCGTAGCTACAATGAGCAGTTCTTC. Translated: CASTPDSSRSYNEQFF.

At least ten counts were recorded for this clone. The genes are TRBV19 and TRBJ1-5, with D hard to call. This CDR3 region has 12 residues. Between the trimmed V and J ends, which lost 9 bases and 6 bases, there was a span of 12 bases. The germline V gene encodes CDR1 LNHDA and CDR2 SQIVND (reference sequence). The CDR3 nucleotides are TGTGCCAGCCTCCATCTGGGTCAGCCCCAGCATTTT. Protein: CASLHLGQPQHF.

The chain has TRBV30 and TRBJ2-2; possible D gene TRBD2, 5 bases. V gave up 0 bases and J gave up 5 bases, with 13 bases separating them. The germline V gene has CDR1 GTSNPN and CDR2 SVGIG (reference sequence). This CDR3 has 15 residues. The CDR3 loop reads CAWSVSLVGTGELFF. DNA for the CDR3: TGTGCCTGGAGTGTATCACTAGTAGGGACCGGGGAGCTGTTTTTT.

The chain combines TRBV5-6 with TRBJ1-2; D is unresolved. The CDR3 spans 13 residues. The V end was cut by 0 bases, the J end by 7 bases, with 10 bases between. Germline CDR1 and CDR2: SGHDT and YYEEEE. Here the CDR3 DNA reads TGTGCCAGCAGCTTGGCCGAAGGTGGTGGCTACACCTTC. Protein product: CASSLAEGGGYTF.

By share, this clone ranks as medium-sized. The V and J genes are TRBV6-4 and TRBJ1-6; D gene ambiguous. This CDR3 has 13 amino acids. V was clipped by 0 bases and J by 6 bases, with 3 bases between them. Looked up from germline, CDR1 is MRHNA and CDR2 is SNTAGT. The CDR3 here is CASSDSGNSPLHF. The DNA of the CDR3 is TGTGCCAGCAGTGACTCGGGTAATTCACCCCTCCACTTT.

V is TRBV28 and J is TRBJ1-1, with a weak D call TRBD1 (5 bases). Germline V gene sequence: CDR1 MDHEN, CDR2 SYDVKM. CDR3 length: 12 amino acids. With 6 bases removed from V and 7 bases from J, the gap between germline ends came to 12 bases. The CDR3 sequence is CASSPRGGEAFF. CDR3 in DNA: TGTGCCAGCAGCCCTCGGGGGGGTGAAGCTTTCTTT.